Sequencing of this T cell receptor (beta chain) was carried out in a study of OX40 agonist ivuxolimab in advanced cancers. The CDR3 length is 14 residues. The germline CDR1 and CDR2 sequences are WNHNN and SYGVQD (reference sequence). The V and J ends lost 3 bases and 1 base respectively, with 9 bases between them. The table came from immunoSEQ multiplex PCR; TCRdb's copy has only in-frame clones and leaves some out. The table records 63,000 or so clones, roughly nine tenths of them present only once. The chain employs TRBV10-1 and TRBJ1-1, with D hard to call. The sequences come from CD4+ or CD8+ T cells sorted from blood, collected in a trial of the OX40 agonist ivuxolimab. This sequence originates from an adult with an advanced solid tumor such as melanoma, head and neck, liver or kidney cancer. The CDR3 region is CASSDQNGNTEAFF. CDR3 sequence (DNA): TGCGCCAGCAGTGATCAAAACGGGAACACTGAAGCTTTCTTT.